This T cell receptor (beta chain) was captured in a study of CD8 T cells in Susac syndrome (dated by TCRdb to between 2018 and 2020). About the study as a whole: Repertoire sequencing was used to test whether CD8+ T cell activation and differentiation in Susac syndrome was antigen driven.

High-throughput TCR beta sequencing profiled peripheral blood CD8+ and CD4+ T cells from healthy donors, Susac syndrome patients and multiple sclerosis patients. Healthy donors were age- and sex-matched controls. Bulk CD8+ and CD4+ T cells were purified by magnetic negative isolation, whereas CD8+ TEMRA cells were enriched by FACS. Blood was collected in EDTA tubes and processed within 24 hours, with PBMCs isolated through density gradient centrifugation. PBMCs intended for TCR sequencing were cryopreserved in liquid nitrogen and thawed later in a water bath at 37 degrees C. A purity of at least 90% was achieved for sorted or isolated CD4+, CD8+ and CD8+ TEMRA cells. As regards this clonotype: This receptor's antigen is unknown. No base qualities exist here, and no much larger clone lies one base off it.

Paper-wide results and their limitations: The study acknowledged that relatively few individuals were included in the TCR sequencing and HLA analysis.

Trimming takes 5 bases off V and 9 bases off J; junction bases not matched to a gene: 8. The CDR3 measures 15 amino acids from cysteine to phenylalanine. The only DNA kept is the CDR3, 45 bases in frame from the first base. CDR1 and CDR2 were assigned from the germline V gene as MNHNS and SASEGT. RNA was extracted using the RNeasy kit, and roughly 0.5 to 1 microgram was reverse transcribed with random hexamers. The immunoSEQ multiplex PCR assay, which covers 54 Vbeta and 13 Jbeta segments, was used to amplify TCR beta CDR3 regions. PCR amplification bias was corrected by using a synthetic template baseline for primer optimization and computational correction. In the authors' own workflow: Only productive sequences were kept, with reads annotated to V, D and J genes according to IMGT and analyzed in immunoSEQ Analyzer. Clonality was calculated as one minus the Shannon entropy normalized by log2 of the number of productive unique sequences. Public and private clones were assessed among the 100 most prevalent clones of each patient and control. Clones were defined as Susac-specific if absent from the healthy and MS cohorts, from approximately 1,100 published viral clones and from other ImmuneACCESS disease sequences. Through fastp at Q25 and MiXCR, TCRdb rebuilt clones from the public reads, retaining in-frame beta chains. CDR3 protein duplicates are merged, each entry listing the most common genes and DNA. The authors' filters were not applied to this entry. The sample table holds 100,000 to 150,000 distinct CDR3 sequences, of which 90% to 95% were seen once. Jointly, the top ten make up 0.065% to 0.09% of the sample.

The material sequenced was CD4+ T cells from PBMCs. The TCR was taken from a human donor in good health. This chain joins TRBV6-1 to TRBJ2-1, and 12 junctional nucleotides match TRBD2. CDR3 region: CASSRLAGGTSEQFF. The bases are TGTGCCAGCAGTAGGCTAGCGGGAGGGACGAGTGAGCAGTTCTTC.